These T cell receptor beta chains were read from a single sample in a study of T cell responses to AZD1222 COVID-19 vaccine. Assay: immunoSEQ multiplex PCR; the TCRdb copy retains only in-frame clones and omits some. The sample consists of approximately 140,000 clones, roughly 90% of them appearing once. The sample in question was peripheral blood, obtained 28 days after the second AZD1222 dose. All receptors derive from an adult who received the AZD1222 COVID-19 vaccine. Each CDR3 is given with its conserved first and last residue. D genes are given only for firm matches. Size values are once, few and many counts, or a class for expanded clones, and some rows have none.

v_gene	d_gene	j_gene	abundance	CDR3nt	CDR3aa
TRBV7-8	.	TRBJ2-2	.	TGTGCCAGCAGCTTGGTATTGGTGGGGAAAGGTACCGGGGAGCTGTTTTTT	CASSLVLVGKGTGELFF
TRBV7-9	.	TRBJ1-4	.	TGTGCCAGCAGTCGTATCACAACTAATGAAAAACTGTTTTTT	CASSRITTNEKLFF
TRBV11-1	TRBD1	TRBJ2-5	.	TGTGCCAGCAGCCTGGGACAGCAAGAGACCCAGTACTTC	CASSLGQQETQYF
TRBV7-2	TRBD1	TRBJ2-7	.	TGTGCCAGCAGCCCCCTGACAGGGGGCTACGAGCAGTACTTC	CASSPLTGGYEQYF
TRBV29-1	TRBD1	TRBJ2-6	few	TGCAGCGTCAAGACAGGGATCTCTGGGGCCAACGTCCTGACTTTC	CSVKTGISGANVLTF
TRBV18	.	TRBJ2-3	.	TGTGCCAGCTCCAGGGGTAGCACAGATACGCAGTATTTT	CASSRGSTDTQYF
TRBV10-2	TRBD1	TRBJ2-5	.	TGCGCCAGCAGCGCTAGATGGGACAGCGTCCAAGAGACCCAGTACTTC	CASSARWDSVQETQYF
TRBV28	.	TRBJ1-5	once	TGTGCCAGCAGCCGGCCTGGTAATCAGCCCCAGCATTTT	CASSRPGNQPQHF
TRBV19	.	TRBJ2-4	.	TGTGCCAGTAGTATGAGTCCCCAGACCTCCAAGGGGTTAAACATTCAGTACTTC	CASSMSPQTSKGLNIQYF
TRBV28	TRBD1	TRBJ1-1	.	TGTGCCAGCAGTCGATATTACGATAAGACAGGGGGGCAAACTGAAGCTTTCTTT	CASSRYYDKTGGQTEAFF
TRBV6-5	TRBD2	TRBJ2-2	.	TGTGCCAGCAGCGGACTAGCGGGAGGGTCCGGGGAGCTGTTTTTT	CASSGLAGGSGELFF
TRBV5-5	.	TRBJ2-2	.	TGTGCCAGCAGCCGATATACCGGGGAGCTGTTTTTT	CASSRYTGELFF
TRBV9	TRBD2	TRBJ2-7	.	TGTGCCCGCGTAGCGGGAGGGCCACCCTACGAGCAGTACTTC	CARVAGGPPYEQYF
TRBV9	TRBD1	TRBJ1-4	.	TGTGCCAGCAGCGTAGGGACAGGGGGTTATGAAAAACTGTTTTTT	CASSVGTGGYEKLFF
TRBV28	.	TRBJ1-2	.	TGTGCCAGCAGGGGATCGGACAGCGAAGGTACTAACTATGGCTACACCTTC	CASRGSDSEGTNYGYTF
TRBV2	.	TRBJ1-5	.	TGTGCCAGCAGGGGACCCGAAGGGCAGCCCCAGCATTTT	CASRGPEGQPQHF
TRBV28	.	TRBJ2-5	.	TGTGCCAGCAGTTCGTCAGGGGCGGAAGAGACCCAGTACTTC	CASSSSGAEETQYF
TRBV13	.	TRBJ2-1	few	TGTGCCAGCAGCCCATTAGCGTTTCGGGGGAATGAGCAGTTCTTC	CASSPLAFRGNEQFF
TRBV9	.	TRBJ1-6	.	TGTGCCAGCAGCGTAGACTTCAATTCACCCCTCCACTTT	CASSVDFNSPLHF
TRBV3-1/TRBV3-2	.	TRBJ2-2	once	TGTGCCAGCAGCCAATTTGGGATGGGGGAGCTGTTTTTT	CASSQFGMGELFF
TRBV10-3	.	TRBJ1-4	.	TGTGCCATCAGTGGAGGTGAAAAACTGTTTTTT	CAISGGEKLFF
TRBV18	TRBD1	TRBJ1-1	.	TGTGCCAGCTCACCACTTGGACAGGGGGCTAGGAACACTGAAGCTTTCTTT	CASSPLGQGARNTEAFF
TRBV5-8	.	TRBJ2-5	.	TGTGCCAGCAGCTCCCAAGGGGCCGCGCAAGAGACCCAGTACTTC	CASSSQGAAQETQYF
TRBV5-1	.	TRBJ1-2	.	TGCGCCAGCAGCTTGGGGGGTGACAACGACCTGCCTGGCTACACCTTC	CASSLGGDNDLPGYTF
TRBV9	TRBD1	TRBJ2-2	.	TGTGCCAGCAGCGGCCGGGACAGGGGGGCCGGGGAGCTGTTTTTT	CASSGRDRGAGELFF
TRBV7-3	.	TRBJ1-5	.	TGTGCCAGCGCTTCCCCCGGGGAAGGCGGCAATCAGCCCCAGCATTTT	CASASPGEGGNQPQHF
TRBV5-6	.	TRBJ1-1	.	TGTGCCAGCAGCTTGAGGGGGGTAACTGAAGCTTTCTTT	CASSLRGVTEAFF
TRBV29-1	.	TRBJ2-1	.	TGCAGCGTTGTTGGCAGGGCCTCCTACAATGAGCAGTTCTTC	CSVVGRASYNEQFF
TRBV5-1	.	TRBJ2-3	.	TGCGCCAGCAGCTTGGGGGGGGAGTCCACAGATACGCAGTATTTT	CASSLGGESTDTQYF
TRBV4-1	.	TRBJ2-2	.	TGCGCCAGCAGCCCGGGGCGGGGAAGCACCGGGGAGCTGTTTTTT	CASSPGRGSTGELFF
TRBV28	.	TRBJ1-1	.	TGTGCCAGCAGTCCCCCGGGGGGGGGCCTGGGAGCTTTCTTT	CASSPPGGGLGAFF
TRBV28	TRBD1	TRBJ1-2	.	TGTGCCAGCAGTACCCAGGGACAGTCTAACTATGGCTACACCTTC	CASSTQGQSNYGYTF
TRBV7-2	.	TRBJ1-2	.	TGTGCCAGCAGCTTGGGGACCTCAGTTTCCTATGGCTACACCTTC	CASSLGTSVSYGYTF
TRBV9	.	TRBJ2-2	few	TGTGCCAGCAGCGTAAGAGTTTACACCGGGGAGCTGTTTTTT	CASSVRVYTGELFF
TRBV27	.	TRBJ1-4	.	TGTGCCAGCAGTTTATATTTCCCCGGTGGCTCAAGGGGGGGAAAACTGTTTTTT	CASSLYFPGGSRGGKLFF
TRBV19	.	TRBJ1-5	once	TGTGCCAGTAGTATACAGGACCAAAATCAGCCCCAGCATTTT	CASSIQDQNQPQHF
TRBV28	TRBD2	TRBJ2-2	once	TGTGCCAGCAGTCCGACTAGCGGGAACACCGGGGAGCTGTTTTTT	CASSPTSGNTGELFF
TRBV29-1	.	TRBJ2-2	.	TGCAGCGCCCAGGAGAATTGGAGCACCGGGGAGCTGTTTTTT	CSAQENWSTGELFF
TRBV7-2	.	TRBJ1-4	.	TGTGCCAGCAGCTTATCACGTACTAATGAAAAACTGTTTTTT	CASSLSRTNEKLFF